This passage covers 22 T cell receptor beta chains from one sample sequenced in a study of blood T cell repertoires in COVID-19. TCRdb's table, derived via immunoSEQ multiplex PCR, lists solely in-frame clones and lacks some. The data contain roughly 360,000 clones, over 80% of them singletons. The sample consisted of PBMCs or T cells enriched from blood (not recorded which). Receptors were obtained from a woman aged 50 to 65 who had recovered from COVID-19.

The rearrangement uses TRBV5-1 and TRBJ1-1, with no clear D. In germline, CDR1 is SGHRS, CDR2 YFSETQ. Trimming took 5 bases from V and 1 from J, leaving 9 bases between them. CDR3 length: 13 residues. In nucleotides, the CDR3 is TGCGCCAGCAGACCCACACCGAACACTGAAGCTTTCTTT. This gives the protein CASRPTPNTEAFF.

This sequence joins TRBV7-2 and TRBJ2-5; 11 positions agree with TRBD2. Trimming cost V 1 base and J 4 bases; bases outside gene matches: 2. Germline V gene sequence: CDR1 SGHTA, CDR2 FQGNSA. CDR3 length: 15 residues. The CDR3 DNA follows: TGTGCCAGCAGCTTAGGACTAGCGGGGCGAGAGACCCAGTACTTC. This encodes CASSLGLAGRETQYF.

In this sample, this clone turned up a few times. This chain connects TRBV4-1 to TRBJ2-6; tentatively, D is TRBD1 (6 bases). V lost 0 bases, J lost 0 bases, and 15 bases lay in between. Looked up from germline, CDR1 is MGHRA and CDR2 is YSYEKL. The CDR3 is 19 amino acids. CDR3 in DNA: TGCGCCAGCAGCCAAGATCAGGGGACCAGTACCTCTGGGGCCAACGTCCTGACTTTC. Protein: CASSQDQGTSTSGANVLTF.

As to this clone: Other DNA sequences in this specimen translate into the identical CDR3. V usage is TRBV7-3 and J usage is TRBJ1-1, with TRBD1 as a possible D gene (5 bases). Between the trimmed V and J ends, which lost 5 bases and 2 bases, there was a span of 9 bases. This CDR3 contains 13 residues. The germline V gene has CDR1 SGHTA and CDR2 FQGTGA. The CDR3 is CASSTQGNTEAFF. The CDR3 coding sequence is TGTGCCAGCAGCACCCAGGGAAACACTGAAGCTTTCTTT.

This clone has a single count. The rearrangement uses TRBV20-1 and TRBJ1-1; maybe TRBD1 (6 bases). The CDR3 loop spans 10 amino acids. Germline CDR1 DFQATT, CDR2 SNEGSKA (reference sequence). V lost 8 bases and J 7 bases, leaving 11 bases between the germline ends. Here the CDR3 DNA reads TGCAGTACCCGACAGGATGAAGCTTTCTTT. It encodes CSTRQDEAFF.

The genes are TRBV18 and TRBJ1-1; D may be TRBD1 (5 bases). With 2 bases removed from V and 1 base from J, the gap between germline ends came to 14 bases. Germline V lookup: CDR1 KGHSH, CDR2 LQKENI. The CDR3 has 16 residues. The CDR3 protein is CASSPGADLTNTEAFF. The CDR3 DNA reads as TGTGCCAGCTCACCAGGGGCAGACCTAACGAACACTGAAGCTTTCTTT.

The chain links TRBV18 to TRBJ1-5; maybe TRBD1 (6 bases). Germline V gene data show CDR1 as KGHSH and CDR2 as LQKENI. The CDR3 extends over 13 amino acids. V lost 5 bases, J lost 6 bases, and 11 bases lay in between. The CDR3 DNA reads TGTGCCAGCTCAACAGGGCTGACTCAGCCCCAGCATTTT. It is translated as CASSTGLTQPQHF.

This chain uses TRBV6-2 or TRBV6-3 with TRBJ1-3; D is undetermined. This CDR3 contains 14 residues. Germline CDR1 and CDR2: MNHEY and SVGEGT. The V and J ends lost 5 bases and 0 bases respectively, with 8 bases between them. The CDR3 reads CASSTSGSGNTIYF. In DNA form, the CDR3 reads TGTGCCAGCAGTACCTCGGGCTCTGGAAACACCATATATTTT.

V gene TRBV7-9 combines with J gene TRBJ1-1; D gene unclear. Deletions cut 5 bases from V and 6 bases from J, with 10 bases between. The CDR3 totals 12 residues. Per the germline V gene, CDR1 is SEHNR and CDR2 is FQNEAQ (reference sequence). CDR3 in amino acids: CASSGPPPEAFF. CDR3 nucleotide sequence: TGTGCCAGCAGCGGGCCACCACCTGAAGCTTTCTTT.

This rearrangement joins TRBV5-6 to TRBJ2-2; 10 bases line up with TRBD2. This CDR3 region has 16 residues. Losses at the gene ends were 3 bases for V and 4 bases for J; bases not matched to a gene: 6. Germline lookup yields CDR1 SGHDT and CDR2 YYEEEE. CDR3 DNA sequence: TGTGCCAGCAGCTGGGGAGCTAGCGGGGGCACCGGGGAGCTGTTTTTT. Translating it yields CASSWGASGGTGELFF.

The J gene is TRBJ2-1, the V gene TRBV6-4, with 10 bases fitting TRBD2. The CDR3 runs to 15 residues. Germline V gives CDR1 MRHNA, CDR2 SNTAGT. The trim removed 4 bases at V and 9 bases at J, leaving 9 bases unmatched. The CDR3 DNA reads as TGTGCCAGCAGTGTGCTAGCGGGGGCTGAGGGTGAGCAGTTCTTC. The encoded protein is CASSVLAGAEGEQFF.

CDR3 nucleotide sequence: TGTGCCAGCAGCCAAGGGCAGGGTGGCAGTATGACTGAAGCTTTCTTT. As protein: CASSQGQGGSMTEAFF. This chain links TRBV7-9 with TRBJ1-1, with D perhaps TRBD1 (5 bases). V was trimmed by 5 bases and J by 5 bases, leaving 21 bases between them. The CDR3 runs to 16 residues. Germline V gene sequence: CDR1 SEHNR, CDR2 FQNEAQ (reference sequence).

The rearrangement links TRBV29-1 to TRBJ1-2; 7 bases fit TRBD1. J was trimmed by 5 bases and V by 7 bases; bases with no gene match: 10. The CDR3 length is 13 residues. Germline-derived CDR1 and CDR2 are SQVTM and ANQGSEA. The DNA of the CDR3 is TGCAGCGCCCCTGAGGGGGCTGGGTATGGCTACACCTTC. As protein: CSAPEGAGYGYTF.

V and J are TRBV10-3 and TRBJ2-2; perhaps TRBD1 as D (5 bases). The CDR3 loop spans 15 amino acids. Germline lookup yields CDR1 ENHRY and CDR2 SYGVKD. V was cut by 1 base and J by 6 bases, with 12 bases left in between. For the CDR3, the DNA is TGTGCCATCAGTGAGTTCCAGGGCCGGGCCGGGGAGCTGTTTTTT. It specifies CAISEFQGRAGELFF.

This clone was found once. The chain recombines TRBV5-1 with TRBJ1-2, with a tentative D call TRBD1 (5 bases). Trimming removed 4 bases at V and 6 bases at J, with 16 bases between. CDR1 and CDR2 from the germline V gene are SGHRS and YFSETQ. The CDR3 runs 14 residues. The CDR3 coding sequence is TGCGCCAGCAGCGGTGTAGCACAGGCGGATGGCTACACCTTC. Translation gives CASSGVAQADGYTF. Full variable domain (remainder filled in from reference TRBV5-1 and TRBJ1-2): KAGVTQTPRYLIKTRGQQVTLSCSPISGHRSVSWYQQTPGQGLQFLFEYFSETQRNKGNFPGRFSGRQFSNSRSEMNVSTLELGDSALYLCASSGVAQADGYTFGSGTRLTVV.

The rearrangement uses TRBV5-5 and TRBJ1-1, with TRBD1 identical over 8 bases. CDR3 size: 14 residues. Germline V lookup: CDR1 SGHKS, CDR2 YYEKEE (reference sequence). Trimming at V came to 3 bases and at J to 1 base, leaving 2 bases not matched to a gene. The CDR3 is CASSSGTGNTEAFF. CDR3 sequence (DNA): TGTGCCAGCAGCTCAGGGACAGGGAACACTGAAGCTTTCTTT.

The genes are TRBV7-3 and TRBJ2-2; 9 nucleotides agree with TRBD1. The CDR3 is made up of 18 amino acids. With V trimmed by 5 bases and J by 3 bases, 13 bases remained unmatched. Germline-derived CDR1 and CDR2 are SGHTA and FQGTGA. CDR3 DNA sequence: TGTGCCAGCAGCCGACATCCTAACAGGGGGCCGGACACCGGGGAGCTGTTTTTT. It encodes CASSRHPNRGPDTGELFF.

The chain couples TRBV5-1 to TRBJ2-3, with D tentatively TRBD2 (6 bases). Germline assignment: CDR1 SGHRS and CDR2 YFSETQ. This CDR3 is built from 15 residues. Trimming took off 4 bases at V and 2 bases at J, with 14 bases between the two ends. The CDR3 spells CASSPAGLNTDTQYF. The CDR3, as DNA: TGCGCCAGCAGCCCCGCGGGACTCAACACAGATACGCAGTATTTT.

The rearrangement uses TRBV5-6 and TRBJ1-4; possibly TRBD1 for D (6 bases). Germline V gives CDR1 SGHDT, CDR2 YYEEEE. The CDR3 extends over 15 amino acids. The germline V and J ends were trimmed by 4 bases and 8 bases, with 18 bases remaining between them. CDR3 coding DNA: TGTGCCAGCAGCACCCGCGGGGGGCGATACGAAAAACTGTTTTTT. Its translation is CASSTRGGRYEKLFF.

This clone showed up just once. The rearrangement uses TRBV6-1 and TRBJ1-6; D remains unclear. V was cut by 3 bases and J by 9 bases, with 6 bases left in between. The CDR3 is 12 amino acids. Germline assignment: CDR1 MNHNS and CDR2 SASEGT. The CDR3 DNA sequence: TGTGCCAGCAGTGACAGGATTTCACCCCTCCACTTT. Its translation is CASSDRISPLHF.

The chain recombines TRBV20-1 with TRBJ2-1, with TRBD1 matching 7 bases. V lost 3 bases and J lost 4; bases outside the gene matches: 9. The germline V gene has CDR1 DFQATT and CDR2 SNEGSKA (reference sequence). The CDR3 runs to 15 residues. The CDR3, as DNA: TGCAGTGCTAGTGGCCGGGACAGTACGTACAATGAGCAGTTCTTC. This gives the protein CSASGRDSTYNEQFF.

V is TRBV19 and J is TRBJ1-1, with D unresolved. The CDR3 has 14 amino acids. Per the germline V gene, CDR1 is LNHDA and CDR2 is SQIVND (reference sequence). Deletions cut 9 bases from V and 1 base from J, with 15 bases between. The CDR3 nucleotides are TGTGCCAGCACTTTGGGGAGCACGAACACTGAAGCTTTCTTT. Translated: CASTLGSTNTEAFF.